The T cell receptor beta chain under discussion was sequenced for a study of beta chain features in type 1 diabetes. Overall study results and limits: VDJ junctions from patients with type 1 diabetes contained fewer insertions and more deletions.

This clone was seen a handful of times. Its antigen is still unknown. The V segment lost 4 bases and the J segment 11 bases; nucleotides outside the gene matches: 14. The CDR3 consists of 14 residues. CDR1 and CDR2 from the germline V gene are SQVTM and ANQGSEA. The study reverse transcribed the entire isolated RNA, so it sequenced expressed TCRB transcripts. TCRdb's copy holds only in-frame clones and misses some; the assay was immunoSEQ multiplex PCR. The data contain roughly 180,000 clones, approximately 13% of them seen just once; the ten biggest clones take up 0.5% to 0.75%. Every sorted population was more than 95% pure.

Sequenced input: central memory CD4+ T cells from blood. The gene calls are TRBV29-1 and TRBJ2-3, with TRBD2 matching 8 bases. The sequence was obtained from a woman under 30 in good health. CDR3 in DNA: TGCAGCGTTGCAGGGCTAGCGGGTGTCAGCGGGCAGTATTTT. Amino acids: CSVAGLAGVSGQYF.